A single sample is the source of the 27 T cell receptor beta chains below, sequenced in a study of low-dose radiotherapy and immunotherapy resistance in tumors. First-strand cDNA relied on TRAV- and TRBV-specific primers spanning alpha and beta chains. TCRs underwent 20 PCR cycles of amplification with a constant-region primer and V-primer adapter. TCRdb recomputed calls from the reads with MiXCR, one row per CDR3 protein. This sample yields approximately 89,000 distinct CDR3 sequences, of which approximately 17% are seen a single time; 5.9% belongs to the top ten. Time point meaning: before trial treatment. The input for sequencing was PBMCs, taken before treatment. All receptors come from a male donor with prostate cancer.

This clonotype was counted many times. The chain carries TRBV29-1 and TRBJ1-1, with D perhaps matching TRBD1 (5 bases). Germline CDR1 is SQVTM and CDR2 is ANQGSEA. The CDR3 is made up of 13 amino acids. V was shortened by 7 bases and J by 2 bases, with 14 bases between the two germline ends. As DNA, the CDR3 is TGCAGCGCCGCGACAGCGATAAACACTGAAGCTTTCTTT. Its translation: CSAATAINTEAFF.

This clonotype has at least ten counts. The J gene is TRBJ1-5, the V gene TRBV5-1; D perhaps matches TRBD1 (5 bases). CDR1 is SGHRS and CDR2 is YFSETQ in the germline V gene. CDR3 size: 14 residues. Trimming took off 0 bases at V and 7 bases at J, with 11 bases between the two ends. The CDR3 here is CASSLGGSGQPQHF. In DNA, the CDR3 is TGCGCCAGCAGCTTGGGGGGGAGCGGCCAGCCCCAGCATTTT.

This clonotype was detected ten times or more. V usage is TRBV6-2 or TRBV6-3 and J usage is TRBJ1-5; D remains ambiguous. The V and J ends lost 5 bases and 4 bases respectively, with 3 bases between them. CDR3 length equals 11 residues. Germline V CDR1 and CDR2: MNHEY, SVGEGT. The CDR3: CASSENQPQHF. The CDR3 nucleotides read TGTGCCAGCAGTGAAAATCAGCCCCAGCATTTT.

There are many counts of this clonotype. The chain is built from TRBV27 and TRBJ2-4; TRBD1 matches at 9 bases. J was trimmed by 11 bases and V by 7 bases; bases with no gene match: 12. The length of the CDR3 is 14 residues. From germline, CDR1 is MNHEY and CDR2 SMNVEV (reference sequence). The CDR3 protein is CASKKAGTGSFQYF. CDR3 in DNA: TGTGCCAGCAAGAAGGCCGGGACAGGGAGTTTTCAGTACTTC.

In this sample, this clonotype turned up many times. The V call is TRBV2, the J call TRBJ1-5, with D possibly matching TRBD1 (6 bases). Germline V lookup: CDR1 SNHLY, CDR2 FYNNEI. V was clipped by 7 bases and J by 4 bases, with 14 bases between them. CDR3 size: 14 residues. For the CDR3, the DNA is TGTGCCAGCAAGGAGGGGGAATGGAATCAGCCCCAGCATTTT. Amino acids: CASKEGEWNQPQHF.

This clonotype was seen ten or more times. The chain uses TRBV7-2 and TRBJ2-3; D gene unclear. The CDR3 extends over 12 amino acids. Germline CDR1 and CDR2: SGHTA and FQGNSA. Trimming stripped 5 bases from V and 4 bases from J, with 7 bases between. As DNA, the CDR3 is TGTGCCAGCAGCGCCTTAGCAGATACGCAGTATTTT. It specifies CASSALADTQYF. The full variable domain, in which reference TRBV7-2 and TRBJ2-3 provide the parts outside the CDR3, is GAGVSQSPSNKVTEKGKDVELRCDPISGHTALYWYRQSLGQGLEFLIYFQGNSAPDKSGLPSDRFSAERTGGSVSTLTIQRTQQEDSAVYLCASSALADTQYFGPGTRLTVL.

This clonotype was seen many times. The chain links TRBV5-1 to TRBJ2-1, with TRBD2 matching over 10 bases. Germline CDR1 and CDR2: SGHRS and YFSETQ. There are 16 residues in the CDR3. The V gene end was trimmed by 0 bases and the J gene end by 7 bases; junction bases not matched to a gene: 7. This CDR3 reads CASSLAAGGPSNEQFF. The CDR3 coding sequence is TGCGCCAGCAGCTTGGCAGCGGGGGGGCCGTCAAATGAGCAGTTCTTC.

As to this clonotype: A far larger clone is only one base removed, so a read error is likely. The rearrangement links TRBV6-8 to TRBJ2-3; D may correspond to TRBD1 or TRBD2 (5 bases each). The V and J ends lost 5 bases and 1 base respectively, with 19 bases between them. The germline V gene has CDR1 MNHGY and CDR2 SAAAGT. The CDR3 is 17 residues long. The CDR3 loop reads CASSESMGVAGTDTQYF. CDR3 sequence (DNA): TGTGCCAGCAGTGAATCGATGGGGGTTGCCGGCACAGATACGCAGTATTTT.

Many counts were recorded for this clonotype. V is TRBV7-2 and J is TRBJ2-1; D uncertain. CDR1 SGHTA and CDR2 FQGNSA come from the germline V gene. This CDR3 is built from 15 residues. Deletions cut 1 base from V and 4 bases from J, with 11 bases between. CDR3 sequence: CASSLDSDGYNEQFF. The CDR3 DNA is TGTGCCAGCAGCTTAGACTCCGACGGTTACAATGAGCAGTTCTTC.

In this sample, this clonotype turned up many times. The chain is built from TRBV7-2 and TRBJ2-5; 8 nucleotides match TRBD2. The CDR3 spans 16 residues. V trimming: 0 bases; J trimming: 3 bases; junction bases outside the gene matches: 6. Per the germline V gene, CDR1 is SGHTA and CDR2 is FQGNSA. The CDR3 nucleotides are TGTGCCAGCAGCTTAGCGCTCCGGGGGGGGAAAGAGACCCAGTACTTC. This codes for CASSLALRGGKETQYF.

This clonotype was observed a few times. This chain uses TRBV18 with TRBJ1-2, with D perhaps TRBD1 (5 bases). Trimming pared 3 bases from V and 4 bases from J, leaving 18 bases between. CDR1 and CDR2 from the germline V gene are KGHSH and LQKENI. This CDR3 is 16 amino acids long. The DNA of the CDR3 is TGTGCCAGCTCACCGTGGGCTGCGGACAACCGCTATGGCTACACCTTC. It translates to CASSPWAADNRYGYTF.

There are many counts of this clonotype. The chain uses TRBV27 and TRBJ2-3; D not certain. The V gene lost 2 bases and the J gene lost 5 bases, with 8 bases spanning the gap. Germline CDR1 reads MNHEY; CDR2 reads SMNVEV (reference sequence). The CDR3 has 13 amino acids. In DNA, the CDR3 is TGTGCCAGCAGTTTAAATCGGTTAGATACGCAGTATTTT. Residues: CASSLNRLDTQYF.

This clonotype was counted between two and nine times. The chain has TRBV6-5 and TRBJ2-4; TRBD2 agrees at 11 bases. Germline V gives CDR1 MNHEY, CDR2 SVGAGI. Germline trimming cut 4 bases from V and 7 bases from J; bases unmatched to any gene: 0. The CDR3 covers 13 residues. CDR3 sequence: CASSWTSGNIQYF. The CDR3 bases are TGTGCCAGCAGTTGGACTAGCGGGAACATTCAGTACTTC.

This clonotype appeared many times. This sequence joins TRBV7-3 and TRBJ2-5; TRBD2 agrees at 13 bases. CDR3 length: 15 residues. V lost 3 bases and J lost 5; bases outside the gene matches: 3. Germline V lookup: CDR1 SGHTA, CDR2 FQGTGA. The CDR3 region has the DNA TGTGCCAGCAGCTTCACTAGCGGGGGGGCGGAGACCCAGTACTTC. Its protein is CASSFTSGGAETQYF. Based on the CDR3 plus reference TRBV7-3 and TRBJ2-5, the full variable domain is GAGVSQTPSNKVTEKGKYVELRCDPISGHTALYWYRQSLGQGPEFLIYFQGTGAADDSGLPNDRFFAVRPEGSVSTLKIQRTERGDSAVYLCASSFTSGGAETQYFGPGTRLLVL.

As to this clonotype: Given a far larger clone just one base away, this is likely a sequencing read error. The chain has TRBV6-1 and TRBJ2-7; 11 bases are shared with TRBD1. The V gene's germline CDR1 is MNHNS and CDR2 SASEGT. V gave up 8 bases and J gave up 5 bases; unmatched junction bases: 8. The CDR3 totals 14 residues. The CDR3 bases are TGTGCCAGCTGCTTGGACAGGGGGCTGGACGAGCAGTACTTC. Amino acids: CASCLDRGLDEQYF.

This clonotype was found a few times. The CDR3 nucleotides are TGTGCCAGTAGTTACGGGACAGGGGCCCAAGAGACCCAGTACTTC. Its protein product is CASSYGTGAQETQYF. The V and J genes are TRBV19 and TRBJ2-5; 10 bases line up with TRBD1. Germline V gene data show CDR1 as LNHDA and CDR2 as SQIVND (reference sequence). This CDR3 contains 15 residues. The V gene end was trimmed by 5 bases and the J gene end by 1 base; junction bases not matched to a gene: 4.

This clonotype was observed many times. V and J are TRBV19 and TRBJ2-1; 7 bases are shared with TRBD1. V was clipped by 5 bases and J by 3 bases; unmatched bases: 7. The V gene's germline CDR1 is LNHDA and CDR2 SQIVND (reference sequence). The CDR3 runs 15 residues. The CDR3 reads CASSVRDSHYNEQFF. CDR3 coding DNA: TGTGCCAGTAGTGTCCGGGACAGTCACTACAATGAGCAGTTCTTC.

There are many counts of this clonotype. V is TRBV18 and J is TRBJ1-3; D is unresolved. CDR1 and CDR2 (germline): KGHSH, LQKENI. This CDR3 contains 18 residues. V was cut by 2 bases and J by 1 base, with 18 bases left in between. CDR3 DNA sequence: TGTGCCAGCTCACCAACTATGAATCTGCTTTCTTCTGGAAACACCATATATTTT. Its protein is CASSPTMNLLSSGNTIYF.

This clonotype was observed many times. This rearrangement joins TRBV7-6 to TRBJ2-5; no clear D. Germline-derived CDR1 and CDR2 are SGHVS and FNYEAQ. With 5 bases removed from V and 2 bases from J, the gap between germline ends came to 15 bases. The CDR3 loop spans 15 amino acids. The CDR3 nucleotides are TGTGCCAGCAGCCCAAGACTTGGGCAACAAGAGACCCAGTACTTC. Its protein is CASSPRLGQQETQYF.

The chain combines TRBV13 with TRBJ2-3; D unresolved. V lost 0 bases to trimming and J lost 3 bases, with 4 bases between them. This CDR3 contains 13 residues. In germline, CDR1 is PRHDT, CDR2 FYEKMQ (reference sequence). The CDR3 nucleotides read TGTGCCAGCAGCTTAGGGGCGACAGATACGCAGTATTTT. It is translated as CASSLGATDTQYF.

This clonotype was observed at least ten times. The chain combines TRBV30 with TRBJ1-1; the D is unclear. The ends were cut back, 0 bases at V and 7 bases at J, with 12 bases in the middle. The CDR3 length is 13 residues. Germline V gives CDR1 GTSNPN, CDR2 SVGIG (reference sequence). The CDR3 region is CAWSVRHNVEAFF. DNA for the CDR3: TGTGCCTGGAGTGTACGACATAATGTTGAAGCTTTCTTT. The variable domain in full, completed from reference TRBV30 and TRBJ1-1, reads SQTIHQWPATLVQPVGSPLSLECTVEGTSNPNLYWYRQAAGRGLQLLFYSVGIGQISSEVPQNLSASRPQDRQFILSSKKLLLSDSGFYLCAWSVRHNVEAFFGQGTRLTVV.

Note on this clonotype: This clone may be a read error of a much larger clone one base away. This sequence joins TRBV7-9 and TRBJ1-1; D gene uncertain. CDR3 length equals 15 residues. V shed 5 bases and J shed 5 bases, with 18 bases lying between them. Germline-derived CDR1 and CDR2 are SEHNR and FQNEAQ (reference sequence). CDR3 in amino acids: CASSQERYRVTEAFF. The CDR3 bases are TGTGCCAGCAGCCAGGAGAGATACCGGGTTACTGAAGCTTTCTTT.

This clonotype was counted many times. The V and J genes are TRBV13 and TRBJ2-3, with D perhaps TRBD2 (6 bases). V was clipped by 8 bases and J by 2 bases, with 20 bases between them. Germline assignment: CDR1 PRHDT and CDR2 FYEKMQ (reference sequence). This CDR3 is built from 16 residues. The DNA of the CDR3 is TGTGCCAGCCGGGGTTACGCGGGACCCTCCACAGATACGCAGTATTTT. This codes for CASRGYAGPSTDTQYF.

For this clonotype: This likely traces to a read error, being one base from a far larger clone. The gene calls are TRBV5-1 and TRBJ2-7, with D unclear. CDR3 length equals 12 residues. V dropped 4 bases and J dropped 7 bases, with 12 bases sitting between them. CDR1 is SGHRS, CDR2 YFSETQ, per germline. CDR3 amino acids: CASSENYNEQYF. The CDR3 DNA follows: TGCGCCAGCAGCGAGAACTACAATGAGCAGTACTTC.

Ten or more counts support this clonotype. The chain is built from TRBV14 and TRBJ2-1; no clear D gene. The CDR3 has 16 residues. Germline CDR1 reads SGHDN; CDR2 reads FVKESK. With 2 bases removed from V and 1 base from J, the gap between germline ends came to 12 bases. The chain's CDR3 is CASSQRTPRSYNEQFF. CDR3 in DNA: TGTGCCAGCAGCCAAAGGACCCCTCGGTCCTACAATGAGCAGTTCTTC.

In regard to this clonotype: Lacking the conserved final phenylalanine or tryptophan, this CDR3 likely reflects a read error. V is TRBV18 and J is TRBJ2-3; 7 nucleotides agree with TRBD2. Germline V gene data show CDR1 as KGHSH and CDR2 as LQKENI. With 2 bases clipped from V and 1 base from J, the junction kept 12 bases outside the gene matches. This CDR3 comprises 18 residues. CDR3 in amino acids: CASSPVVGGPIRTDTQYL. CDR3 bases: TGTGCCAGCTCACCAGTCGTGGGAGGGCCAATACGCACAGATACGCAGTATTTA.

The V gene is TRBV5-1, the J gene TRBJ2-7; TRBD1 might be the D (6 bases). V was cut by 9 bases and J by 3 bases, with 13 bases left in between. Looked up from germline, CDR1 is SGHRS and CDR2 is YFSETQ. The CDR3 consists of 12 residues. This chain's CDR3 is CATGHPGYEQYF. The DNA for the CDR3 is TGCGCCACGGGACACCCTGGCTACGAGCAGTACTTC.